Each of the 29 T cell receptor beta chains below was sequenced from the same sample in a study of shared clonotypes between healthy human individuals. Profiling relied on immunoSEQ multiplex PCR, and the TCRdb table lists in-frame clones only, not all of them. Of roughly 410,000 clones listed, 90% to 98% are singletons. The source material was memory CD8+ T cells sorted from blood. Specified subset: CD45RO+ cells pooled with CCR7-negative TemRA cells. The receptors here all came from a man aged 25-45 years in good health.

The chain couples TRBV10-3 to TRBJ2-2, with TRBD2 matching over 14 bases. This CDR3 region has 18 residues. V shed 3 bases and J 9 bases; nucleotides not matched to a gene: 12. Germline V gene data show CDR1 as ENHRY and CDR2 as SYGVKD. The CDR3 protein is CAISDSPGTSGSYWELFF. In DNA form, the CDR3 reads TGTGCCATCAGTGACTCCCCCGGGACTAGCGGGAGTTATTGGGAGCTGTTTTTT.

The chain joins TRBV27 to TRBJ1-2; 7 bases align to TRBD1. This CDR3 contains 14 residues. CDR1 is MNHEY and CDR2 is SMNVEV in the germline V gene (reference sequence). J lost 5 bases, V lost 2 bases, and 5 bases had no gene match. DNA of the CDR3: TGTGCCAGCAGTTTAGCCGGGACAGAGTATGGCTACACCTTC. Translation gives CASSLAGTEYGYTF.

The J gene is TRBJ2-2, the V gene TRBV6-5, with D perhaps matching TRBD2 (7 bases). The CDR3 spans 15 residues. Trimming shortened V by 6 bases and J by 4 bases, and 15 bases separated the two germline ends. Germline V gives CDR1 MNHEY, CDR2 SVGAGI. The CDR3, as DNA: TGTGCCAGCAGACCCGAGGGGGGGAGCACCGGGGAGCTGTTTTTT. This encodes CASRPEGGSTGELFF.

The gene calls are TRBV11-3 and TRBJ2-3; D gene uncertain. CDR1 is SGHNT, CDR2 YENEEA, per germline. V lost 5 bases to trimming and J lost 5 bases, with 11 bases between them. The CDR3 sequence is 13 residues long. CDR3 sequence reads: CASSLNRRDTQYF. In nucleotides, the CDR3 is TGTGCCAGCAGCCTAAATAGGAGAGATACGCAGTATTTT. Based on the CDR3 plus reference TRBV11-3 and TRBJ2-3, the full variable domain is EAGVVQSPRYKIIEKKQPVAFWCNPISGHNTLYWYLQNLGQGPELLIRYENEEAVDDSQLPKDRFSAERLKGVDSTLKIQPAELGDSAVYLCASSLNRRDTQYFGPGTRLTVL.

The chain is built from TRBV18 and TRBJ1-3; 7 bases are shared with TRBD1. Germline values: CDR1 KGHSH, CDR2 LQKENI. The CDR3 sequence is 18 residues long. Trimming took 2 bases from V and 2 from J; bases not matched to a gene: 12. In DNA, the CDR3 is TGTGCCAGCTCACCAATCCTCGGACAGGTTCAGACTGGAAACACCATATATTTT. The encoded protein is CASSPILGQVQTGNTIYF.

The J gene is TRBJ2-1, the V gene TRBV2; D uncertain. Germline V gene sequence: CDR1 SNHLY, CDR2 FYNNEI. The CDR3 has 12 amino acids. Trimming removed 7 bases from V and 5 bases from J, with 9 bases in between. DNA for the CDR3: TGTGCCAGCACTGGCGAGCACAATGAGCAGTTCTTC. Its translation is CASTGEHNEQFF.

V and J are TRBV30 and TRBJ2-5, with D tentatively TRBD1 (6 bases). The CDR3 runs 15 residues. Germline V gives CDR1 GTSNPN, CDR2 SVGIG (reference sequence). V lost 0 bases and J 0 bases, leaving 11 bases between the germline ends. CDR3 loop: CAWSVPTGYQETQYF. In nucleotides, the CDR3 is TGTGCCTGGAGTGTTCCTACAGGGTACCAAGAGACCCAGTACTTC.

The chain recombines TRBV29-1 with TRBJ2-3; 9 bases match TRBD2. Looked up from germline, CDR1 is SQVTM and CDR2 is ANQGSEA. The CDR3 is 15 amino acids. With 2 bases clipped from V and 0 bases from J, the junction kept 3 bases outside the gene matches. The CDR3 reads CSVESTSGSTDTQYF. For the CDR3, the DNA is TGCAGCGTTGAAAGTACTAGCGGGAGCACAGATACGCAGTATTTT.

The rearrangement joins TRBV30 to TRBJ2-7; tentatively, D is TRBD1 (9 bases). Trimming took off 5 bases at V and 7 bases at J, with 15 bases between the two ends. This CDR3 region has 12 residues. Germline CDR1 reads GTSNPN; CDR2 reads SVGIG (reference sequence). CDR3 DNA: TGTGCCTGGGGGACAGGGACTAGGGAGCAGTACTTC. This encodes CAWGTGTREQYF.

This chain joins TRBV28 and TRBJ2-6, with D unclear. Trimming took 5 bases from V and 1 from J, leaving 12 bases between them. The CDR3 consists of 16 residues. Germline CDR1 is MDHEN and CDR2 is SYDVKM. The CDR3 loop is CASSHLSHSGANVLTF. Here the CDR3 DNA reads TGTGCCAGCAGTCACTTAAGTCATTCTGGGGCCAACGTCCTGACTTTC. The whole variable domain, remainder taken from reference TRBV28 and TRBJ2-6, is DVKVTQSSRYLVKRTGEKVFLECVQDMDHENMFWYRQDPGLGLRLIYFSYDVKMKEKGDIPEGYSVSREKKERFSLILESASTNQTSMYLCASSHLSHSGANVLTFGAGSRLTVL.

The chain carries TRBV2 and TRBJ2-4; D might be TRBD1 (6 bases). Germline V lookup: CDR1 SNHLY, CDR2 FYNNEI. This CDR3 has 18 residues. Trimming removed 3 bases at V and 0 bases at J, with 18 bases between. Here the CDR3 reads CASSEHLTGLLAKNIQYF. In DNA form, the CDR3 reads TGTGCCAGCAGTGAGCATCTTACAGGGCTCCTAGCCAAAAACATTCAGTACTTC.

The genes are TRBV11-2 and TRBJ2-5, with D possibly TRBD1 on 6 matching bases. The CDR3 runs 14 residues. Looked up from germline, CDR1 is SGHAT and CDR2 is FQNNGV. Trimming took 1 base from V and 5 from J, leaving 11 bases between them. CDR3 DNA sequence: TGTGCCAGCAGCTTAGTGGGGGCTGGCGAGACCCAGTACTTC. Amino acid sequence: CASSLVGAGETQYF.

CDR3 in amino acids: CASRWTGGNIQYF. The DNA for the CDR3 is TGTGCCAGCAGATGGACAGGGGGCAACATTCAGTACTTC. The chain employs TRBV21-1 and TRBJ2-4; the D call of TRBD1 is as the table states it, not checked on the DNA. TRBV21-1 represents a pseudogene. The CDR3 is made up of 13 amino acids.

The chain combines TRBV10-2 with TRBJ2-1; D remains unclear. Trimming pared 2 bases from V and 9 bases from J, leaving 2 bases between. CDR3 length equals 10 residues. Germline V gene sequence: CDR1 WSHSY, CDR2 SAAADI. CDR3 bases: TGCGCCAGCAGTGAGACTGAGCAGTTCTTC. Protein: CASSETEQFF.

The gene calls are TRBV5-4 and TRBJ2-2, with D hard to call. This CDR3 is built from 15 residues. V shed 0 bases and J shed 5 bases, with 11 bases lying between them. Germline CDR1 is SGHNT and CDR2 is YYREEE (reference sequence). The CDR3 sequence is CASSLGRAGTGELFF. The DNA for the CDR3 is TGTGCCAGCAGCTTGGGTAGGGCCGGGACCGGGGAGCTGTTTTTT.

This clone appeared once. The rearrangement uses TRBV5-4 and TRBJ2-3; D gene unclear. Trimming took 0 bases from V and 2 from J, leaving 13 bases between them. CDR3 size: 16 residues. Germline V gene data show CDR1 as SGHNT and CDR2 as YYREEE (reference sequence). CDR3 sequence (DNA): TGTGCCAGCAGCTTGGCCCCCGGCCCTTCCACAGATACGCAGTATTTT. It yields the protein CASSLAPGPSTDTQYF.

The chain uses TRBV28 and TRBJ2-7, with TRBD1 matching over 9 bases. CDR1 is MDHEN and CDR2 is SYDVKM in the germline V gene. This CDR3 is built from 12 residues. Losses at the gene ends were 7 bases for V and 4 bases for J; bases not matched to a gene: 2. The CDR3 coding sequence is TGTGCCAGCACCGGGACAGGGTACGAGCAGTACTTC. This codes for CASTGTGYEQYF.

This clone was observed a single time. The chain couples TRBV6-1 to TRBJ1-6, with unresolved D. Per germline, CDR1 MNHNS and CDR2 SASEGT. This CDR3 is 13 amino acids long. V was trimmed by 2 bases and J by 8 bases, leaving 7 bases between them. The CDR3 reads CASSEYRDSPLHF. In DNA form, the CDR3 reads TGTGCCAGCAGTGAATACCGAGATTCACCCCTCCACTTT.

The CDR3 bases are TGTGCCAGCAGTCCTAGCGGGAGGCGGTACAATGAGCAGTTCTTC. This sequence encodes CASSPSGRRYNEQFF. The chain uses TRBV6-5 and TRBJ2-1; 11 bases agree with TRBD2. The ends lost 5 bases at V and 4 bases at J; junction bases unmatched: 4. The CDR3 extends over 15 amino acids. Germline V gene sequence: CDR1 MNHEY, CDR2 SVGAGI.

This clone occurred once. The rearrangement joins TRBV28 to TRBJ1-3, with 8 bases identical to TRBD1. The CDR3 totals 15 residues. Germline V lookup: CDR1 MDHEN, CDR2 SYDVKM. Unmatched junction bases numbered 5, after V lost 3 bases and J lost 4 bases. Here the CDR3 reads CASSFQGAQGNTIYF. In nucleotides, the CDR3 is TGTGCCAGCAGTTTCCAGGGGGCGCAAGGAAACACCATATATTTT.

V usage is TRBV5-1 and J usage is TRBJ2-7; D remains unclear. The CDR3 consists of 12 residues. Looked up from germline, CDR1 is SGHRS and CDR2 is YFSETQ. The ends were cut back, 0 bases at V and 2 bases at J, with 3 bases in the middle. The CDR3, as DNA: TGCGCCAGCAGCTTGGAGCCCTACGAGCAGTACTTC. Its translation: CASSLEPYEQYF.

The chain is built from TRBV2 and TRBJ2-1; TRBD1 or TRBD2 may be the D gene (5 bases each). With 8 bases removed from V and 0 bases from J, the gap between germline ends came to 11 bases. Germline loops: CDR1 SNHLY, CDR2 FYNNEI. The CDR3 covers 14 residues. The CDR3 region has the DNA TGTGCCAGCGGCAAGGGGAGCTCCTACAATGAGCAGTTCTTC. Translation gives CASGKGSSYNEQFF.

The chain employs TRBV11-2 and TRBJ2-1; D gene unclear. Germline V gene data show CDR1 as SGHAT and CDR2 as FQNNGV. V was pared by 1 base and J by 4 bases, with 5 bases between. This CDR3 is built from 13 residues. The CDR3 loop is CASSLGRYNEQFF. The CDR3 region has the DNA TGTGCCAGCAGCTTAGGACGATACAATGAGCAGTTCTTC.

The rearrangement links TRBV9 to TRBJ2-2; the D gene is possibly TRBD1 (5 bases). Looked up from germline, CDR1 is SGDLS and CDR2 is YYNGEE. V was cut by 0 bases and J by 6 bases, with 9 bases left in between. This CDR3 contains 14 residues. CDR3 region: CASSVEQVAGELFF. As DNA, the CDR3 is TGTGCCAGCAGCGTAGAACAGGTGGCCGGGGAGCTGTTTTTT.

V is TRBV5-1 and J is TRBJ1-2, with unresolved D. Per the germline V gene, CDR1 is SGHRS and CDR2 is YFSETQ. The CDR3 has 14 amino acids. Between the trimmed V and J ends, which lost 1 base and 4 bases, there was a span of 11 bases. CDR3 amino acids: CASSLSYGRYGYTF. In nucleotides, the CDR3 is TGCGCCAGCAGCTTGTCTTATGGGCGCTATGGCTACACCTTC.

The CDR3 coding sequence is TGCGCCAGCAGCAGGTCGGCTCCCTCCTACAATGAGCAGTTCTTC. Residues: CASSRSAPSYNEQFF. This chain links TRBV5-1 with TRBJ2-1; D is unresolved. Trimming stripped 4 bases from V and 0 bases from J, with 11 bases between. Germline CDR1 SGHRS, CDR2 YFSETQ. This CDR3 contains 15 residues.

Written as DNA, the CDR3 is TGCAGTGCAGACAGGGTGGACGAGCAGTACTTC. Translating it yields CSADRVDEQYF. This rearrangement joins TRBV20-1 to TRBJ2-7, with 7 bases lining up with TRBD1. J was trimmed by 5 bases and V by 6 bases; bases with no gene match: 4. In germline, CDR1 is DFQATT, CDR2 SNEGSKA (reference sequence). This CDR3 is 11 amino acids long.

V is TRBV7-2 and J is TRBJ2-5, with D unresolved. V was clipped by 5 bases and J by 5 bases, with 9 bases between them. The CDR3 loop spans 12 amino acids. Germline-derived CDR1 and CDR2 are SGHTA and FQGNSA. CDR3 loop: CASSPQQETQYF. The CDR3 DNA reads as TGTGCCAGCAGCCCTCAACAGGAGACCCAGTACTTC.

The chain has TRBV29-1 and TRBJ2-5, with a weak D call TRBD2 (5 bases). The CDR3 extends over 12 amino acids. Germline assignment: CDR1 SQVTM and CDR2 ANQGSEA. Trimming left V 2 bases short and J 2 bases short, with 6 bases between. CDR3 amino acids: CSVETGQETQYF. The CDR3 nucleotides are TGCAGCGTTGAAACGGGACAAGAGACCCAGTACTTC.